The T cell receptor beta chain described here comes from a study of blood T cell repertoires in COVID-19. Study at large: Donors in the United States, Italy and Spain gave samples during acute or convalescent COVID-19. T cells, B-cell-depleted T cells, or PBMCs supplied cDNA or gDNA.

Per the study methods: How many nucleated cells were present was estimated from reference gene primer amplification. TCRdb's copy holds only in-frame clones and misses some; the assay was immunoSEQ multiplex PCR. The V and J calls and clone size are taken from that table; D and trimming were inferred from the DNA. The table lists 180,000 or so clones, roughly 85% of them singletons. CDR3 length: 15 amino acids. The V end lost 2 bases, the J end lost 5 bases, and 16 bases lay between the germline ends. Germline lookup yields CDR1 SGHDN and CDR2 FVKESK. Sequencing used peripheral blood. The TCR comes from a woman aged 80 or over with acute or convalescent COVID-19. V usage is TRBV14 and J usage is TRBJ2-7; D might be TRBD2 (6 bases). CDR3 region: CASSQFYGTYHEQYF. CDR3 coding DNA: TGTGCCAGCAGCCAATTTTACGGGACTTACCACGAGCAGTACTTC.